This T cell receptor beta chain was recorded in a study of T cell clonotyping in hematopoietic cell transplantation. Profiling relied on immunoSEQ multiplex PCR, and the TCRdb table lists in-frame clones only, not all of them. This table has about 9,600 clones, roughly 79% appearing once. CDR3 length: 16 residues. V was shortened by 1 base and J by 4 bases, with 14 bases between the two germline ends. Germline V gene sequence: CDR1 SGHVS, CDR2 FNYEAQ. The material was PBMCs, obtained 30 days after allogeneic stem cell transplant. This receptor was identified in a female patient aged 40 to 55 who had an allogeneic stem cell transplant from a related donor, so T cells may come from the graft donor. Some clones in this sample may be carry-over from other donors' samples. The rearrangement uses TRBV7-6 and TRBJ1-3; D ambiguous. CDR3 DNA sequence: TGTGCCAGCAGCTTAGAGGGCGCCGCCCCGGGAAACACCATATATTTT. This gives the protein CASSLEGAAPGNTIYF. Combining the CDR3 with reference TRBV7-6 and TRBJ1-3 gives the whole variable domain GAGVSQSPRYKVTKRGQDVALRCDPISGHVSLYWYRQALGQGPEFLTYFNYEAQQDKSGLPNDRFSAERPEGSISTLTIQRTEQRDSAMYRCASSLEGAAPGNTIYFGEGSWLTVV.